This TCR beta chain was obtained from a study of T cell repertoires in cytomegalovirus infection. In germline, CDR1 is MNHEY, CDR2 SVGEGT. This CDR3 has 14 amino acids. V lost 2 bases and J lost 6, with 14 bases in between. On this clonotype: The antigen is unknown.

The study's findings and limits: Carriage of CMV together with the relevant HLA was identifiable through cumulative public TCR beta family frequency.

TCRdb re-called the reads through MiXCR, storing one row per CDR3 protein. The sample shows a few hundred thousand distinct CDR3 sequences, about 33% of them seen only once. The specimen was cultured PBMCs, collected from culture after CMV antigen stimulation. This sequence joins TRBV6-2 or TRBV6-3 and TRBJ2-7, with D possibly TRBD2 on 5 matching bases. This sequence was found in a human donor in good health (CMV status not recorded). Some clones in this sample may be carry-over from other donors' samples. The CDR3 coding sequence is TGTGCCAGCAGTTACGCCCGGGGTGACGGCGAGCAGTACGTC. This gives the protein CASSYARGDGEQYV.